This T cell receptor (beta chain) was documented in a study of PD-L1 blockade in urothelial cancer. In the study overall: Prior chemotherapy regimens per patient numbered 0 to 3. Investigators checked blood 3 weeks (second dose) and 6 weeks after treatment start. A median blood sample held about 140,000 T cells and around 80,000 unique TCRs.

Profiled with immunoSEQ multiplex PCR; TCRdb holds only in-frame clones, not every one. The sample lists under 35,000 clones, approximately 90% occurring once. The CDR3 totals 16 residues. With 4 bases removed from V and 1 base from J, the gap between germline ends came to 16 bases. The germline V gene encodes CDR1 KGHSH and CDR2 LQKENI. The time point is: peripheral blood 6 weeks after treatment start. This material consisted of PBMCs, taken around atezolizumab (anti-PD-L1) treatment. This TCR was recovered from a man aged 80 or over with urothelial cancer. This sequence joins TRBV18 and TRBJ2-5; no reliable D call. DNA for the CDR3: TGTGCCAGCTCACTACCTCCGGTGTACCGCCAAGAGACCCAGTACTTC. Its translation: CASSLPPVYRQETQYF.